This entry is about one T cell receptor beta chain. Its recognized antigen is unknown. No base qualities exist here, and no much larger clone lies one base off it. The data stem from a study of blood T cell repertoires in COVID-19 (dated by TCRdb to about 2020). The study in broad terms: Samples from collaborators originated in the United States, Italy and Spain and spanned both the acute and convalescent phases of COVID-19. The material from the prospective study consisted of cDNA or gDNA derived from T cells, B-cell-depleted T cells, or PBMCs. Subjects who had been exposed to COVID-19, were actively infected with it, or had recovered from it provided the deeply sampled blood TCRbeta repertoires that made up the dataset. The repertoires were released in a freely available public database intended as a resource for research on the immune response to SARS-CoV-2. The samples were drawn from two sources: the first 160 participants of the ongoing ImmuneRACE study, and approximately 1,300 subjects contributed by 6 global collaborators. Nearly every sample came with metadata listing a de-identified subject ID, COVID-19 status, age in years and sex. Where available, HLA class I and class II types were taken from metadata supplied by the sample provider and were not determined by assay-based typing. Study-level results and caveats: The amount of clinical and demographic metadata varied by source and participant and was provided uncurated.

TCRbeta CDR3 regions were amplified from genomic DNA using the immunoSEQ Assay, a bias-controlled multiplex PCR. As for how the authors treated the data: The number of nucleated cells in each sample was estimated by amplification of reference gene primers within the assay. To quantify the absolute abundance of each unique TCRbeta CDR3 rearrangement, sequence reads were collapsed and filtered. Productive Simpson clonality was computed per sample as the square root of Simpson's diversity index over productive rearrangements. What TCRdb holds here is the immuneACCESS table cut down to in-frame rearrangements. Part of the clones is not present; checked against another copy, under half of the missing clones reflect an unresolved V gene, and the others are unexplained. V, J and clone size were drawn from that table, and D and trimming were deduced from the DNA. The sample includes more than 150,000 clones, with around 87% observed a single time. The ten top clones hold roughly 2.5% of the sample.

Whole blood was collected in K2EDTA tubes by collaborating institutions according to the institutions' own protocols. Collaborator samples were shipped for TCRbeta analysis as frozen whole blood, isolated PBMCs, or DNA extracted from either sample type. The sequenced material came from peripheral blood. This TCR was sampled from a man aged 35 to 55 with active or convalescent COVID-19.

The CDR3 loop reads CAWSSENTEAFF. The sequenced DNA: TGTGCCTGGAGTTCAGAGAACACTGAAGCTTTCTTT. The rearranged segments are TRBV30 and TRBJ1-1, with the D gene not clear enough to name. V loses 2 bases, J loses 1 base, and the germline ends lie 5 bases apart. The CDR3 measures 12 amino acids from cysteine to phenylalanine. Of the read, only the CDR3 DNA is kept; its 36 bases are in frame from base 1. The CDR1 and CDR2 encoded by the germline V gene (reference sequence) are GTSNPN and SVGIG.